This T cell receptor beta chain was sequenced during a study of cytomegalovirus exposure and HLA in healthy donors. Primers: 60 Vbeta forward and 13 Jbeta reverse. Repertoires were generated with immunoSEQ multiplex PCR, while TCRdb's copy carries only in-frame clones and drops some. The profile shows 180,000 or so clones, 82% of them singletons. Findings and limits, study-wide: CMV serostatus was the only recorded immune exposure for donors.

As to this clone: Its matching antigen is unknown. No DNA is shown, since the ends of the CDR3 on it are uncertain; the CDR3 is the one TCRdb lists.

Germline V lookup: CDR1 SGHAT, CDR2 FQNNGV. The CDR3 extends over 19 residues, inclusive of both ends. Input material: PBMCs. The chain is built from TRBV11-2 and TRBJ2-3; TRBD2, the D gene given by the table, was not confirmed from the DNA. The receptor's source is a middle-aged man in good health and CMV-seronegative. The CDR3 loop reads CASIGTSGFGPGNTDTQYF.